What follows is one T cell receptor (beta chain) and its context. Some clones are missing from TCRdb's copy, which holds only in-frame ones; the method was immunoSEQ multiplex PCR. The table lists roughly 100,000 clones, 84% of them singletons. The data originate from a study of OX40 agonist ivuxolimab in advanced cancers. About the research overall: Patients in the trial were receiving intravenous ivuxolimab every 2 weeks, at doses of 0.01 to 10 mg/kg.

The germline CDR1 and CDR2 sequences are SGDLS and YYNGEE. CDR3 length: 18 residues. Trimming left V 4 bases short and J 1 base short, with 21 bases between. The chain couples TRBV9 to TRBJ2-1; possible D gene TRBD2, 6 bases. The source is an adult with an advanced solid tumor such as melanoma, head and neck, liver or kidney cancer. The sample here was CD4+ or CD8+ T cells sorted from blood, taken in a trial of the OX40 agonist ivuxolimab. The CDR3 here is CASSPLAGSVLSYNEQFF. The CDR3 DNA reads TGTGCCAGCAGCCCATTGGCGGGGAGCGTGCTATCCTACAATGAGCAGTTCTTC.